Sequencing of this T cell receptor (beta chain) was carried out in a study of T cells after yellow fever vaccination. This clonotype was observed at least ten times. Its antigen is not identified. The study, taken as a whole, reports: Post-booster repertoires contained most primary-vaccination clones again (roughly 95% CD4, 88% CD8). Weaker in magnitude, the secondary response showed a faster peak on day 5 versus 15.

The TCR cDNA carried a universal primer site and UMIs from 5'RACE template switching. TCRdb re-derived calls from the 5' RACE reads in MiXCR, one entry per CDR3 protein. Among 100,000 to 150,000 distinct CDR3 sequences listed, 6.5% to 9% were seen once. The CDR3 is 14 residues long. Germline V lookup: CDR1 SGHTA, CDR2 FQGNSA. V gave up 3 bases and J gave up 1 base, with 6 bases separating them. This TCR was sampled from a man younger than 30 who received the YFV17D yellow fever vaccine. Material: CD4+ T cells sorted from PBMCs, obtained roughly 46 days after the first yellow fever vaccination. J is TRBJ2-2 and V is TRBV7-2; D call uncertain. The CDR3 region has the DNA TGTGCCAGCAGCTTCCGTCTGAACACCGGGGAGCTGTTTTTT. It is translated as CASSFRLNTGELFF.